Presented here are 26 T cell receptor beta chains from one specimen sequenced in a study of early T cells in non-severe SARS-CoV-2 infection. MiXCR was run by TCRdb on the 5' RACE reads, yielding one entry per CDR3 protein. The data hold roughly 53,000 distinct CDR3 sequences, with 9% to 15% observed a single time. This sample comprised whole blood, obtained at baseline. The receptors shown here come from an adult who was a healthcare worker with PCR-confirmed SARS-CoV-2 infection or an uninfected control (not recorded which).

J is TRBJ2-1 and V is TRBV7-3, with 9 bases matching TRBD2. Germline CDR1 reads SGHTA; CDR2 reads FQGTGA. The V gene end was trimmed by 3 bases and the J gene end by 4 bases; junction bases not matched to a gene: 4. The CDR3 is made up of 15 amino acids. CDR3 coding DNA: TGTGCCAGCAGCTTTGGACTAGCGAAATACAATGAGCAGTTCTTC. Translated: CASSFGLAKYNEQFF.

This clonotype has at least ten counts. V gene TRBV6-6 combines with J gene TRBJ2-3; D not certain. The V end was cut by 0 bases, the J end by 3 bases, with 7 bases between. Germline CDR1 MNHNY, CDR2 SVGAGI (reference sequence). CDR3 length equals 14 residues. CDR3 nucleotides: TGTGCCAGCAGTTACTCTCACTCTACAGATACGCAGTATTTT. Protein product: CASSYSHSTDTQYF.

This clonotype was seen more than once but under ten times. CDR3 bases: TGTGCCAGCAGCCAGCAAGAGGGACTCAGGAACGAGCAGTACTTC. Its translation is CASSQQEGLRNEQYF. This chain connects TRBV14 to TRBJ2-7; D is possibly TRBD2 (6 bases). Deletions cut 3 bases from V and 5 bases from J, with 17 bases between. This CDR3 has 15 residues. Germline V gene lookup returns CDR1 SGHDN and CDR2 FVKESK.

The chain has TRBV12-3 or TRBV12-4 and TRBJ1-1; D gene ambiguous. Trimming left V 7 bases short and J 8 bases short, with 14 bases between. This CDR3 comprises 12 residues. Written as DNA, the CDR3 is TGTGCCAGCAATCTCCGGGGAGTCGAAGCTTTCTTT. Translating it yields CASNLRGVEAFF.

The rearrangement links TRBV4-2 to TRBJ2-2, with D perhaps matching TRBD2 (6 bases). The CDR3 has 14 residues. The V end lost 1 base, the J end lost 5 bases, and 8 bases lay between the germline ends. CDR1 and CDR2 from the germline V gene are LGHNA and YNFKEQ. CDR3 sequence reads: CASSQAGETGELFF. DNA for the CDR3: TGTGCCAGCAGCCAAGCGGGAGAAACCGGGGAGCTGTTTTTT.

V gene TRBV18 combines with J gene TRBJ2-2; D remains ambiguous. From germline, CDR1 is KGHSH and CDR2 LQKENI. This CDR3 has 12 amino acids. Trimming pared 0 bases from V and 4 bases from J, leaving 0 bases between. CDR3: CASSPPTGELFF. The CDR3 DNA is TGTGCCAGCTCACCACCCACCGGGGAGCTGTTTTTT.

The chain uses TRBV5-4 and TRBJ2-2; a weak D match, TRBD1 (5 bases). In germline, CDR1 is SGHNT, CDR2 YYREEE (reference sequence). The V and J ends lost 1 base and 4 bases respectively, with 11 bases between them. This CDR3 is built from 15 residues. The CDR3 sequence is CASSLSGLSTGELFF. In nucleotides, the CDR3 is TGTGCCAGCAGCTTGTCAGGGCTTAGCACCGGGGAGCTGTTTTTT. The full variable domain, rest sourced from reference TRBV5-4 and TRBJ2-2, is ETGVTQSPTHLIKTRGQQVTLRCSSQSGHNTVSWYQQALGQGPQFIFQYYREEENGRGNFPPRFSGLQFPNYSSELNVNALELDDSALYLCASSLSGLSTGELFFGEGSRLTVL.

This clonotype was observed a few times. The J gene is TRBJ2-2, the V gene TRBV7-2; D call uncertain. V lost 5 bases and J lost 4, with 14 bases in between. The length of the CDR3 is 15 residues. CDR1 is SGHTA and CDR2 is FQGNSA in the germline V gene. CDR3 in DNA: TGTGCCAGCAGCCCCAGTGGTCTAGTCACCGGGGAGCTGTTTTTT. Translation gives CASSPSGLVTGELFF.

V usage is TRBV27 and J usage is TRBJ1-1; possibly TRBD1 for D (6 bases). The V and J ends lost 6 bases and 12 bases respectively, with 23 bases between them. Germline-derived CDR1 and CDR2 are MNHEY and SMNVEV (reference sequence). This CDR3 is 14 amino acids long. CDR3 amino acids: CASRALQGAFWSFF. CDR3 nucleotide sequence: TGTGCCAGCAGAGCGCTACAGGGTGCGTTTTGGTCTTTCTTT.

This chain joins TRBV7-2 and TRBJ2-5; 7 nucleotides align to TRBD2. Germline CDR1 is SGHTA and CDR2 is FQGNSA. Losses at the gene ends were 6 bases for V and 4 bases for J; bases not matched to a gene: 8. The CDR3 totals 14 residues. The CDR3 nucleotides read TGTGCCAGCAGTAAGGGCGGGAGTCGAGAGACCCAGTACTTC. Its protein is CASSKGGSRETQYF.

The chain employs TRBV11-2 and TRBJ2-3, with 10 bases matching TRBD2. The CDR3 loop spans 14 amino acids. J lost 3 bases, V lost 5 bases, and 2 bases had no gene match. Germline CDR1 is SGHAT and CDR2 is FQNNGV. The DNA for the CDR3 is TGTGCCAGCAGCGTAGCGGGAGGAACAGATACGCAGTATTTT. Translation gives CASSVAGGTDTQYF.

The rearrangement links TRBV7-6 to TRBJ2-5, with D uncertain. V was trimmed by 3 bases and J by 5 bases, leaving 13 bases between them. The CDR3 consists of 14 residues. Germline V gives CDR1 SGHVS, CDR2 FNYEAQ. CDR3 nucleotides: TGTGCCAGCAGCTTTTCTGCGGATAGGGAGACCCAGTACTTC. This codes for CASSFSADRETQYF.

V is TRBV20-1 and J is TRBJ2-7; D possibly corresponds to TRBD2 (6 bases). With 4 bases removed from V and 7 bases from J, the gap between germline ends came to 17 bases. Germline V lookup: CDR1 DFQATT, CDR2 SNEGSKA (reference sequence). The CDR3 totals 13 residues. The CDR3 DNA reads as TGCAGTGCTAAGCGGGCTCAGACGAATGAGCAGTACTTC. Its translation: CSAKRAQTNEQYF.

This clonotype has at least ten counts. V usage is TRBV28 and J usage is TRBJ2-3; the D call may be TRBD1 or TRBD2 (5 bases each). Trimming took off 2 bases at V and 5 bases at J, with 14 bases between the two ends. The germline CDR1 and CDR2 sequences are MDHEN and SYDVKM. The CDR3 consists of 15 residues. This CDR3 reads CASSLRGTGGDTQYF. For the CDR3, the DNA is TGTGCCAGCAGTTTAAGAGGGACCGGAGGAGATACGCAGTATTTT. The whole variable domain, remainder taken from reference TRBV28 and TRBJ2-3, is DVKVTQSSRYLVKRTGEKVFLECVQDMDHENMFWYRQDPGLGLRLIYFSYDVKMKEKGDIPEGYSVSREKKERFSLILESASTNQTSMYLCASSLRGTGGDTQYFGPGTRLTVL.

Ten or more counts support this clonotype. The genes are TRBV20-1 and TRBJ2-7; D remains ambiguous. The CDR3 covers 13 residues. CDR1 DFQATT and CDR2 SNEGSKA come from the germline V gene (reference sequence). Trimming left V 3 bases short and J 2 bases short, with 11 bases between. CDR3 residues: CSASRFPAYEQYF. CDR3 nucleotides: TGCAGTGCTAGCCGCTTCCCAGCCTACGAGCAGTACTTC.

There are many counts of this clonotype. The chain combines TRBV27 with TRBJ2-7; either TRBD1 or TRBD2 may fit D (5 bases each). This CDR3 comprises 15 residues. V lost 3 bases to trimming and J lost 1 base, with 13 bases between them. CDR1 is MNHEY and CDR2 is SMNVEV in the germline V gene (reference sequence). This CDR3 reads CASSFEGHRSYEQYF. The DNA of the CDR3 is TGTGCCAGCAGTTTTGAGGGCCACAGGTCCTACGAGCAGTACTTC.

This clonotype has only a few counts. The chain has TRBV7-2 and TRBJ2-3; 14 bases are a match to TRBD2. The CDR3 extends over 18 amino acids. The V gene end was trimmed by 0 bases and the J gene end by 5 bases; junction bases not matched to a gene: 7. Per germline, CDR1 SGHTA and CDR2 FQGNSA. The CDR3 spells CASSLARTSGRRGDTQYF. The CDR3 DNA reads as TGTGCCAGCAGCTTAGCCCGGACTAGCGGGAGGAGGGGAGATACGCAGTATTTT.

The J gene is TRBJ1-5, the V gene TRBV7-8, with 8 bases identical to TRBD1. Germline CDR1 is SGHVS and CDR2 is FQNEAQ. Trimming took 4 bases from V and 3 from J; bases not matched to a gene: 5. The CDR3 has 15 residues. CDR3 amino acids: CASSSKDRANQPQHF. The CDR3 region has the DNA TGTGCCAGCAGCTCGAAGGACAGGGCCAATCAGCCCCAGCATTTT.

This sequence joins TRBV7-2 and TRBJ2-7; TRBD1 or TRBD2 may be the D gene (5 bases each). Germline-derived CDR1 and CDR2 are SGHTA and FQGNSA. This CDR3 contains 15 residues. With 0 bases removed from V and 2 bases from J, the gap between germline ends came to 11 bases. The CDR3 reads CASSLAGEGAYEQYF. The CDR3 region has the DNA TGTGCCAGCAGCTTAGCGGGAGAAGGGGCCTACGAGCAGTACTTC.

Notes on this clonotype: This may be a read error: a much more frequent sequence differs by one nucleotide. The chain has TRBV27 and TRBJ2-7; 12 bases fit TRBD2. Germline V lookup: CDR1 MNHEY, CDR2 SMNVEV (reference sequence). CDR3 length: 15 residues. The DNA of the CDR3 is TGTGCCAGCAGTATCGTGGCTAGCGGGAGGGACGAGCAGCACTTC. Translating it yields CASSIVASGRDEQHF.

As for this clonotype: Lacking the conserved final phenylalanine or tryptophan, this CDR3 likely reflects a read error. This rearrangement joins TRBV3-1 to TRBJ1-1; D call uncertain. CDR1 LGHDT and CDR2 YNNKEL come from the germline V gene (reference sequence). The CDR3 contains 14 residues. V lost 0 bases and J lost 4, with 9 bases in between. In DNA, the CDR3 is TGTGCCAGCAGCCAAGAACAGCTGGGCACTGAAGCTTTCCTT. Its protein is CASSQEQLGTEAFL.

This chain uses TRBV20-1 with TRBJ2-5, with D possibly being TRBD2 (6 bases). The V and J ends lost 2 bases and 4 bases respectively, with 14 bases between them. This CDR3 is built from 14 residues. Germline CDR1 reads DFQATT; CDR2 reads SNEGSKA (reference sequence). The CDR3 sequence: CSARSGGGRETQYF. DNA of the CDR3: TGCAGTGCTAGATCTGGGGGAGGTCGAGAGACCCAGTACTTC.

Many counts were recorded for this clonotype. This chain connects TRBV20-1 to TRBJ2-1, with TRBD1 matching 9 bases. Per the germline V gene, CDR1 is DFQATT and CDR2 is SNEGSKA (reference sequence). CDR3 size: 15 residues. The junction had 12 bases not matched to a gene; V was cut back by 6 bases and J by 6 bases. The CDR3 loop is CSAIAGTGIGNEQFF. The DNA for the CDR3 is TGCAGTGCAATTGCCGGGACAGGGATTGGCAATGAGCAGTTCTTC.

A few counts support this clonotype. The V gene is TRBV11-1, the J gene TRBJ2-1; perhaps TRBD2 as D (6 bases). Per the germline V gene, CDR1 is SGHAT and CDR2 is FQDESV (reference sequence). Trimming took off 2 bases at V and 2 bases at J, with 10 bases between the two ends. The CDR3 runs 15 residues. This chain's CDR3 is CASSLWAGTYNEQFF. CDR3 bases: TGTGCCAGCAGCTTATGGGCGGGAACCTACAATGAGCAGTTCTTC. Together with reference TRBV11-1 and TRBJ2-1, the CDR3 gives the full variable domain: EAEVAQSPRYKITEKSQAVAFWCDPISGHATLYWYRQILGQGPELLVQFQDESVVDDSQLPKDRFSAERLKGVDSTLKIQPAELGDSAMYLCASSLWAGTYNEQFFGPGTRLTVL.

This clonotype was detected ten times or more. The rearrangement uses TRBV7-6 and TRBJ2-1, with 10 nucleotides matching TRBD2. This CDR3 has 14 amino acids. Germline lookup yields CDR1 SGHVS and CDR2 FNYEAQ. J lost 9 bases, V lost 4 bases, and 6 bases had no gene match. Written as DNA, the CDR3 is TGTGCCAGCAGCTATGGGACTAGCGCGAGTGAGCAGTTCTTC. The encoded protein is CASSYGTSASEQFF.

There are many counts of this clonotype. The chain employs TRBV12-3 or TRBV12-4 and TRBJ2-1; TRBD2 matches 11 bases. The length of the CDR3 is 15 residues. Unmatched junction bases numbered 11, after V lost 4 bases and J lost 12 bases. The CDR3 coding sequence is TGTGCCAGCAGTTGGGCTAGCGGGAGGCCGGTGGGGCAGTTCTTC. This gives the protein CASSWASGRPVGQFF.